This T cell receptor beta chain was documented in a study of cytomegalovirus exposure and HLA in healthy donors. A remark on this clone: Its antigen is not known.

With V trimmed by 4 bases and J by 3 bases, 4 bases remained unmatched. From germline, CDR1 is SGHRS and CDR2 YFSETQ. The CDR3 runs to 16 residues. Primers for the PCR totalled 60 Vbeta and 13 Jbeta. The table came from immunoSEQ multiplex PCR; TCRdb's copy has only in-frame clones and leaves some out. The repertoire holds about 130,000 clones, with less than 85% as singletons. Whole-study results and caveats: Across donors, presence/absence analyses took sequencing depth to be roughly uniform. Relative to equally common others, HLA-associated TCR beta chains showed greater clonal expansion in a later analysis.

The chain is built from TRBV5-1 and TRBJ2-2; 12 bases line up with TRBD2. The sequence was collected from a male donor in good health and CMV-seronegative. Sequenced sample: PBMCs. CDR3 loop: CASSPTSGSYTGELFF. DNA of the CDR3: TGCGCCAGCAGCCCGACTAGCGGGAGTTACACCGGGGAGCTGTTTTTT.